This T cell receptor (beta chain) was obtained from a study of blood T cell repertoires in COVID-19. At the level of the study: From T cells, B-cell-depleted T cells, or PBMCs came the material, which was cDNA or gDNA.

In the authors' methods: By means of reference gene primer amplification, nucleated cell counts were estimated. Profiling relied on immunoSEQ multiplex PCR, and the TCRdb table lists in-frame clones only, not all of them. V, J and clone size are those of that table, while D and trimming were read from the DNA. The table includes tens of thousands of clones, 75% to 90% detected once. CDR1 and CDR2 from the germline V gene are SGHRS and YFSETQ. Trimming cost V 7 bases and J 0 bases, with 12 bases left between them. There are 14 residues in the CDR3. This TCR derives from a human donor in a cohort sampled during active COVID-19. The sequencing sample was made of peripheral blood. This sequence joins TRBV5-1 and TRBJ2-3; the D gene is possibly TRBD1 (6 bases). This chain's CDR3 is CASQQGESTDTQYF. The DNA of the CDR3 is TGCGCCAGCCAACAGGGAGAGAGCACAGATACGCAGTATTTT.